A selection of T cell receptor beta chains follows, all from one sample in a study of T cells in Graves' hyperthyroidism and ophthalmopathy. TCRdb ran MiXCR on the multiplex PCR reads and lists one entry per CDR3 protein. The data hold 490,000 or so distinct CDR3 sequences, with 15% to 20% observed a single time. The sequencing input was blood. The receptors were sampled from a man aged 35 to 55 with Graves' ophthalmopathy. The CDR3 runs from the conserved cysteine through the conserved F or W. A D gene is named only where the DNA matches it firmly. Expanded clones are given a class, and other clones once, few, many or no size at all.

v_gene	j_gene	d_gene	abundance	CDR3nt	CDR3aa
TRBV11-2	TRBJ2-2	TRBD2	few	TGTGCCAGCAGCCGCAAGAGCGGGGGGACCGGGGAGCTGTTTTTT	CASSRKSGGTGELFF
TRBV7-8	TRBJ2-7	.	many	TGTGCCAGCAGCTTAGGAGTATTTTCGGGGGCCAGGTCCTACGAGCAGTACTTC	CASSLGVFSGARSYEQYF
TRBV9	TRBJ2-2	.	.	TGTGCCAGCAGCGCCTTCGGGGGGAACACCGGGGAGCTGTTTTTT	CASSAFGGNTGELFF
TRBV20-1	TRBJ2-1	TRBD1	.	TGCAGTGCTAACCGAGACGGGACAGGGCGTGAGCAGTTCTTC	CSANRDGTGREQFF
TRBV29-1	TRBJ2-1	.	few	TGCAGCGTCCGCCGGAGCTCCTACAATGAGCAGTTCTTC	CSVRRSSYNEQFF
TRBV2	TRBJ2-3	TRBD2	.	TGTGCCAGCAGTGAGGGACTAGCGGGAGTTCACGCTACGCAGTATTTT	CASSEGLAGVHATQYF
TRBV2	TRBJ1-4	.	few	TGTGCCAGCAAGACAGAGACTACTAATGAAAAACTGTTTTTT	CASKTETTNEKLFF
TRBV19	TRBJ2-3	.	.	TGTGCCAGTAGTCTACTCGGGAGCGCCACAGATACGCAGTATTTT	CASSLLGSATDTQYF
TRBV19	TRBJ2-3	TRBD1	.	TGTGCCAGTAGTATGGGACAGATGACAGATACGCAGTATTTT	CASSMGQMTDTQYF
TRBV14	TRBJ2-5	.	.	TGTGCCAGCAGCCAAGATCCTACACCCGTGGAGACCCAGTACTTC	CASSQDPTPVETQYF
TRBV30	TRBJ2-7	.	few	TGTGCCTGGGGTGTAAGGTTTTCCTACGAGCAGTACTTC	CAWGVRFSYEQYF
TRBV12-3/TRBV12-4	TRBJ2-5	TRBD1	.	TGTGCCAGCAGTGTGACAGGGACGGGGGAGACCCAGTACTTC	CASSVTGTGETQYF
TRBV3-1	TRBJ1-3	.	.	TGTGCCAGCAGCCCGAGGGGGAGCTCTGGAAACACCATATATTTT	CASSPRGSSGNTIYF
TRBV3-1	TRBJ1-2	.	many	TGTGCCAGCAGCCCACAAGTAAGGAGCTATGGCTACACCTTC	CASSPQVRSYGYTF
TRBV6-1	TRBJ1-3	.	few	TGTGCCAGCACCCCGGCCGGCATATCGTTTGGAAACACCATATATTTT	CASTPAGISFGNTIYF
TRBV5-1	TRBJ1-2	.	many	TGCGCCAGCAGCTTGGAAGATGGCTACACCTTC	CASSLEDGYTF
TRBV18	TRBJ2-7	.	few	TGTGCCAGCTCACAACGATCCGGGACTGGGTACGAGCAGTACTTC	CASSQRSGTGYEQYF
TRBV7-9	TRBJ2-3	.	.	TGTGCCAGCAGCTTCCAGGCGGGTAGCGCAGATACGCAGTATTTT	CASSFQAGSADTQYF
TRBV7-2	TRBJ1-2	.	many	TGTGCCAGCAGCTTAGACGGCACTAACTATGGCTACACCTTC	CASSLDGTNYGYTF
TRBV30	TRBJ1-2	TRBD1	many	TGTGCCTGGAGTCCTCAGGACAGGGACACCTATGGCTACACCTTC	CAWSPQDRDTYGYTF